This T cell receptor (beta chain) was documented in a study of blood T cell repertoires in COVID-19. In the study overall: The United States, Italy and Spain were the sources of the acute and convalescent COVID-19 samples. T cells, B-cell-depleted T cells, or PBMCs supplied cDNA or gDNA.

Original processing methods: From reference gene primer amplification, estimates of nucleated cell counts were derived. The data were produced by immunoSEQ multiplex PCR, yet TCRdb's version contains in-frame clones alone and is incomplete. For V, J and clone size, that table is used; D and trimming come from the DNA. The repertoire has 230,000 or so clones, around 80% of them found once; the top ten carry roughly 1.4%. This CDR3 spans 15 amino acids. The V gene lost 0 bases and the J gene lost 2 bases, with 8 bases spanning the gap. CDR1 and CDR2 from the germline V gene are LGHDT and YNNKEL (reference sequence).

The sample comprised peripheral blood. This chain links TRBV3-1 (or the pseudogene TRBV3-2) with TRBJ2-1, with a tentative D call TRBD1 (6 bases). The sequence was obtained from a woman aged 40 to 50 who had recovered from COVID-19. CDR3: CASSQEGAAYNEQFF. The DNA for the CDR3 is TGTGCCAGCAGCCAAGAGGGGGCCGCCTACAATGAGCAGTTCTTC.